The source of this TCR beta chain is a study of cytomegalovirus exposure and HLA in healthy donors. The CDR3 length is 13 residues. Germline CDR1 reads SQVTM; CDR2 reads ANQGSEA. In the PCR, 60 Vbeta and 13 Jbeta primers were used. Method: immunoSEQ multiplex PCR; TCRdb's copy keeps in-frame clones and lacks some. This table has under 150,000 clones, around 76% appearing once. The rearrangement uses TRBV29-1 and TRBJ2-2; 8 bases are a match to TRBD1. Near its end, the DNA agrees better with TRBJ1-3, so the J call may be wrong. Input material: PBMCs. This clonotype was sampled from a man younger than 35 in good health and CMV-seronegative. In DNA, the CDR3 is TGCAGCGTTTGGACAGGGAGTGGAAACACCATATATTTT. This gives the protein CSVWTGSGNTIYF.